The next 14 T cell receptor beta chains were all read from a single sample in a study of cytomegalovirus exposure and HLA in healthy donors. It was with 60 Vbeta and 13 Jbeta primers that the PCR ran. TCRdb's table, derived via immunoSEQ multiplex PCR, lists solely in-frame clones and lacks some. The sample table sets out about 160,000 clones. The sequencing input was PBMCs. The receptors were sampled from a man aged 25-40 years in good health and CMV-seronegative.

This chain uses TRBV2 with TRBJ1-2; D is uncertain. Germline lookup yields CDR1 SNHLY and CDR2 FYNNEI. The CDR3 sequence is 11 residues long. Trimming stripped 2 bases from V and 13 bases from J, with 11 bases between. The CDR3 sequence is CASSEYGVITF. The CDR3 coding sequence is TGTGCCAGCAGTGAATATGGAGTTATCACCTTC. Based on the CDR3 plus reference TRBV2 and TRBJ1-2, the full variable domain is EPEVTQTPSHQVTQMGQEVILRCVPISNHLYFYWYRQILGQKVEFLVSFYNNEISEKSEIFDDQFSVERPDGSNFTLKIRSTKLEDSAMYFCASSEYGVITFGSGTRLTVV.

The chain couples TRBV5-6 to TRBJ1-2; D remains unclear. Germline CDR1 SGHDT, CDR2 YYEEEE. There are 14 residues in the CDR3. V gave up 0 bases and J gave up 5 bases, with 11 bases separating them. CDR3 in amino acids: CASSLGSRVYGYTF. CDR3 bases: TGTGCCAGCAGCTTGGGCAGTCGGGTTTATGGCTACACCTTC.

The DNA of the CDR3 is TGTGCCAGCAGTCCTAACAGGGGATCCACTGAAGCTTTCTTT. Translation: CASSPNRGSTEAFF. J is TRBJ1-1 and V is TRBV6-5; TRBD1 matches at 7 bases. The V and J ends lost 5 bases and 4 bases, in that order; junction bases with no gene match: 7. Looked up from germline, CDR1 is MNHEY and CDR2 is SVGAGI. The CDR3 loop spans 14 amino acids.

CDR3 loop: CASSFTGGNTEAFF. The CDR3 DNA sequence: TGTGCCAGCAGCTTCACAGGGGGGAACACTGAAGCTTTCTTT. The V gene is TRBV11-3, the J gene TRBJ1-1, with 8 bases lining up with TRBD1. Germline values: CDR1 SGHNT, CDR2 YENEEA. V trimming: 3 bases; J trimming: 1 base; junction bases outside the gene matches: 1. This CDR3 has 14 residues.

J is TRBJ2-5 and V is TRBV2; no reliable D call. The germline V gene encodes CDR1 SNHLY and CDR2 FYNNEI. V shed 7 bases and J shed 5 bases, with 14 bases lying between them. This CDR3 is built from 13 residues. The CDR3 is CASIWLEQETQYF. CDR3 DNA: TGTGCCAGCATATGGCTAGAGCAGGAGACCCAGTACTTC.

V usage is TRBV6-5 and J usage is TRBJ1-4; no clear D gene. This CDR3 is built from 12 residues. Trimming removed 6 bases at V and 5 bases at J, with 7 bases between. CDR1 is MNHEY and CDR2 is SVGAGI in the germline V gene. The CDR3 sequence: CASRSPNEKLFF. Here the CDR3 DNA reads TGTGCCAGCAGGAGCCCAAATGAAAAACTGTTTTTT.

The V gene is TRBV15, the J gene TRBJ1-5; no firm D call. CDR1 is LNHNV and CDR2 is YYDKDF in the germline V gene (reference sequence). The V gene lost 0 bases and the J gene lost 8 bases, with 14 bases spanning the gap. This CDR3 is built from 15 residues. As DNA, the CDR3 is TGTGCCACCAGCAGAGATGGGTCACAGTTTGAGCCCCAGCATTTT. Translated, it gives CATSRDGSQFEPQHF.

This chain links TRBV5-4 with TRBJ1-6; possibly TRBD1 for D (6 bases). Trimming removed 0 bases from V and 7 bases from J, with 8 bases in between. The CDR3 contains 14 residues. Germline V gene sequence: CDR1 SGHNT, CDR2 YYREEE (reference sequence). The CDR3 DNA is TGTGCCAGCAGCTTGGAACAGGGAAATTCACCCCTCCACTTT. Its protein is CASSLEQGNSPLHF.

The chain has TRBV12-5 and TRBJ1-1; D unresolved. The CDR3 is 15 residues long. Germline V gene lookup returns CDR1 LGHNT and CDR2 FRNRAP. Trimming removed 0 bases from V and 1 base from J, with 9 bases in between. CDR3 nucleotide sequence: TGTGCTAGTGGTTTGGTAATTGGCTGGAACACTGAAGCTTTCTTT. Translation gives CASGLVIGWNTEAFF.

J is TRBJ1-1 and V is TRBV5-1; D is uncertain. This CDR3 has 14 amino acids. The V end was cut by 0 bases, the J end by 4 bases, with 10 bases between. Germline V gene sequence: CDR1 SGHRS, CDR2 YFSETQ. The CDR3 coding sequence is TGCGCCAGCAGCTTGGAACCGTCGGGCACTGAAGCTTTCTTT. Translated: CASSLEPSGTEAFF. Supplemented by reference TRBV5-1 and TRBJ1-1, the full variable domain reads KAGVTQTPRYLIKTRGQQVTLSCSPISGHRSVSWYQQTPGQGLQFLFEYFSETQRNKGNFPGRFSGRQFSNSRSEMNVSTLELGDSALYLCASSLEPSGTEAFFGQGTRLTVV.

The CDR3, as DNA: TGTGCCAGCAGCTCGGGCTTCGGGGGTGAGCAGTTCTTC. It is translated as CASSSGFGGEQFF. The V gene is TRBV7-8, the J gene TRBJ2-1; D is perhaps TRBD2 (6 bases). The CDR3 covers 13 residues. The ends were cut back, 4 bases at V and 9 bases at J, with 13 bases in the middle. Germline CDR1 reads SGHVS; CDR2 reads FQNEAQ.

This chain links TRBV7-3 with TRBJ1-1; D not certain. The CDR3 is made up of 14 amino acids. The germline gives CDR1 SGHTA, CDR2 FQGTGA. V lost 2 bases and J 5 bases, leaving 12 bases between the germline ends. This CDR3 is CASSLEGTVTEAFF. The CDR3 DNA is TGTGCCAGCAGCTTAGAGGGAACAGTTACTGAAGCTTTCTTT.

The rearrangement links TRBV23-1 to TRBJ1-4; 7 bases map to TRBD1. TRBV23-1 has ORF status, its function being uncertain. The length of the CDR3 is 17 residues. The ends lost 2 bases at V and 7 bases at J; junction bases unmatched: 13. CDR3 nucleotide sequence: TGCGCCAGCAGTCAACCGACAGGGCCGCCCGAGGCTGAAAAACTGTTTTTT. Its protein is CASSQPTGPPEAEKLFF.

The J gene is TRBJ1-3, the V gene TRBV9, with D unresolved. Trimming pared 0 bases from V and 0 bases from J, leaving 4 bases between. This CDR3 has 14 residues. Per germline, CDR1 SGDLS and CDR2 YYNGEE. The CDR3 spells CASSVDGSGNTIYF. In DNA, the CDR3 is TGTGCCAGCAGCGTAGACGGCTCTGGAAACACCATATATTTT.